Listed below are T cell receptor beta chains from one sample, sequenced in a study of cytomegalovirus exposure and HLA in healthy donors. Here immunoSEQ multiplex PCR was the method, and the copy in TCRdb shows in-frame clones only, minus some. The sample comprises about 250,000 clones, about four fifths of which are singletons, and roughly 0.31% rests with the top ten. Sequencing was performed on PBMCs. The receptors shown here come from a girl aged 2-15 years in good health and CMV-seronegative. The CDR3 runs from the conserved cysteine through the conserved F or W. The D gene is left open where the match is weak. For some rows the clone size is stated as once, few or many, or as a class when expanded; others skip it.

j_call clone_size d_call v_call cdr3_nt cdr3_aa
TRBJ2-7 - - TRBV11-1 TGTGCCAGCAGCTTGAGGGATTCCTACGAGCAGTACTTC CASSLRDSYEQYF
TRBJ1-5 few - TRBV4-2 TGTGCCAGCAGCCAAGTGGAGGGGACGAATCAGCCCCAGCATTTT CASSQVEGTNQPQHF
TRBJ2-7 - - TRBV4-1 TGCGCCAGCAGCCATGGACAGTTCTACGAGCAGTACTTC CASSHGQFYEQYF
TRBJ2-7 - TRBD2 TRBV6-1 TGTGCCAGCAGCCCGGGACTAGCGGGAGGACCCGAGCAGTACTTC CASSPGLAGGPEQYF
TRBJ2-7 - - TRBV5-1 TGCGCCAGCAGCAGGTCAGGGCTCTACGAGCAGTACTTC CASSRSGLYEQYF
TRBJ2-7 - - TRBV10-3 TGTGCCATCAGTCGGACTATACCGGAGCAGTACTTC CAISRTIPEQYF
TRBJ1-2 - TRBD1 TRBV2 TGTGCCATCGGACAGGGTCAGTATGGCTACACCTTC CAIGQGQYGYTF
TRBJ2-7 - TRBD2 TRBV5-1 TGCGCCAGCAGCCGGACGGGTAGGGAGGGCTACGAGCAGTACTTC CASSRTGREGYEQYF
TRBJ2-7 - TRBD1 TRBV7-9 TGTGCCAGCAGCTCGGGACAGGGCCCCTACGAGCAGTACTTC CASSSGQGPYEQYF
TRBJ2-5 - TRBD2 TRBV6-5 TGTGCCAGCAGTTACTCGTACGGGAGGGATAAGACCCAGTACTTC CASSYSYGRDKTQYF
TRBJ2-5 - - TRBV2 TGTGCCAGCAGTGTTCTAGAAGAGACCCAGTACTTC CASSVLEETQYF
TRBJ2-3 once - TRBV10-2 TGCGCCAGCAGTGGCCCCGAGGGAGATACGCAGTATTTT CASSGPEGDTQYF
TRBJ2-4 - - TRBV27 TGTGCCAGCAGTTTTGACGGAGAAAACATTCAGTACTTC CASSFDGENIQYF
TRBJ2-7 - TRBD2 TRBV7-8 TGTGCCAGCAGCCGGGGACTAGCGGGAATTTCAGCCGGCTACGAGCAGTACTTC CASSRGLAGISAGYEQYF
TRBJ2-7 - - TRBV28 TGTGCCAGCAGCCGAAATACCCTAGGGGATTCCTACGAGCAGTACTTC CASSRNTLGDSYEQYF
TRBJ1-3 - - TRBV19 TGTGCCAGTAGTATGGCCCCTGGCATCTCTGGAAACACCATATATTTT CASSMAPGISGNTIYF
TRBJ2-2 - - TRBV7-9 TGTGCCAGCAGTTCGACAAACACGGGACTCAACACCGGGGAGCTGTTTTTT CASSSTNTGLNTGELFF
TRBJ1-1 - - TRBV27 TGTGCCAGCAGTCTTCGGAGCTACAACACTGAAGCTTTCTTT CASSLRSYNTEAFF
TRBJ2-3 - - TRBV7-9 TGTGCCAGCAGCTTAGCGCGGCCACTACGAACAGATACGCAGTATTTT CASSLARPLRTDTQYF
TRBJ2-1 once - TRBV6-1 TGTGCCAGCAGTGACCGGGTAAGCAAGGTCGATGAGCAGTTCTTC CASSDRVSKVDEQFF
TRBJ1-5 - TRBD1 TRBV4-1 TGCGCCAGCAGCCAGGCTGACAGGGAAAATCAGCCCCAGCATTTT CASSQADRENQPQHF
TRBJ2-5 - - TRBV11-2 TGTGCCAGCAGCCCTCGGGGGGCCCTCCCCGGAGAGACCCAGTACTTC CASSPRGALPGETQYF
TRBJ2-1 - - TRBV5-1 TGCGCCAGCAGCTTGGATGGACTGATCAATGAGCAGTTCTTC CASSLDGLINEQFF
TRBJ2-7 - TRBD1 TRBV7-2 TGTGCCAGCAGCAACCGGGACAGCTACGAGCAGTACTTC CASSNRDSYEQYF
TRBJ2-7 few TRBD2 TRBV28 TGTGCCAGCAGCCTACTAGCGGGAATTTCCTACGAGCAGTACTTC CASSLLAGISYEQYF
TRBJ1-1 - TRBD1 TRBV4-1 TGCGCCAGCAGCCACGCAGGGGGCGTAACTGAAGCTTTCTTT CASSHAGGVTEAFF
TRBJ2-1 - - TRBV7-3 TGTGCCAGCAGCTTAACTCCTCTTGCGAATGAGCAGTTCTTC CASSLTPLANEQFF
TRBJ1-6 - - TRBV4-2 TGTGCCAGCAGCCAAGATCAGGGAGGAGGGTCACCCCTCCACTTT CASSQDQGGGSPLHF
TRBJ1-2 - - TRBV6-5 TGTGCCAGCAGACTCTCAGACAGTCTAAACTATGGCTACACCTTC CASRLSDSLNYGYTF
TRBJ2-3 few - TRBV7-9 TGTGCCAGCAGCTCCAGGGTTCTGAAAATCCGAGATACGCAGTATTTT CASSSRVLKIRDTQYF
TRBJ2-7 - - TRBV29-1 TGCAGCGTTGAAGTGCGGGACAGATCCTACGAGCAGTACTTC CSVEVRDRSYEQYF
TRBJ1-2 - TRBD1 TRBV11-2 TGTGCCAGCAGCTTATCCGCGACAGGGGGCAATGGCTACACCTTC CASSLSATGGNGYTF
TRBJ2-1 - TRBD2 TRBV7-3 TGTGCCAGCAGCTTAGCGGGGGGCGGGGATGAGCAGTTCTTC CASSLAGGGDEQFF
TRBJ2-5 - - TRBV10-3 TGTGCCATCAGTGAATTTGTTCTGGAGACCCAGTACTTC CAISEFVLETQYF
TRBJ2-2 - - TRBV19 TGTGCCAGTACGAAAAACTTGATTTATGACACCGGGGAGCTGTTTTTT CASTKNLIYDTGELFF
TRBJ2-7 once - TRBV27 TGTGCCAGCAGTTCCCGCGTGAGAGGGTCGAGGGCCTACGAGCAGTACTTC CASSSRVRGSRAYEQYF
TRBJ2-2 - TRBD1 TRBV30 TGTGCCTGGAGGGGTACAGGGGGGACCGGGGAGCTGTTTTTT CAWRGTGGTGELFF
TRBJ2-7 - TRBD1 TRBV5-4 TGTGCCAGCAGCTTGAAACAGGGGTTCTACGAGCAGTACTTC CASSLKQGFYEQYF
TRBJ2-7 - - TRBV7-2 TGTGCCAGCAGCTTAGTGAGCCGAGAGCAGTACTTC CASSLVSREQYF
TRBJ1-5 once - TRBV5-3 TGTGCCAGAAGCTTGGAGACAGTAACTCACAATCAGCCCCAGCATTTT CARSLETVTHNQPQHF
TRBJ2-7 - TRBD1 TRBV13 TGTGCCAGCAGCTCGGGACAGTGGCAGGAGCAGTACTTC CASSSGQWQEQYF
TRBJ2-1 - TRBD2 TRBV18 TGTGCCAGCTCGCAGGGACTAGCGGTCAACTACAATGAGCAGTTCTTC CASSQGLAVNYNEQFF
TRBJ2-3 - TRBD2 TRBV5-1 TGCGCCAGCAGCTTTAACACCGGGACTAGCGGCCTTTTTAGTACTAGCACAGATACGCAGTATTTT CASSFNTGTSGLFSTSTDTQYF
TRBJ2-5 - TRBD2 TRBV9 TGTGCCAGCAGCGTAGACAGCGGGGAGGGACCGCAGTACTTC CASSVDSGEGPQYF
TRBJ2-3 few - TRBV5-4 TGTGCCAGCAGCTTGGGGCTAGCTGATACGCAGTATTTT CASSLGLADTQYF
TRBJ2-7 - - TRBV21-1 TGTGCCAGCAGTAAACACAACGGGGGAGGTAGCTCCTACGAGCAGTACTTC CASSKHNGGGSSYEQYF
TRBJ1-1 - TRBD1 TRBV9 TGTGCCAGCAGCGTAGAGGGGGCCGGGGGCCTAAACACTGAAGCTTTCTTT CASSVEGAGGLNTEAFF
TRBJ2-3 - TRBD2 TRBV4-1 TGCGCCAGCAGCCAAGAACGAAGCGGGGGGATGGATACGCAGTATTTT CASSQERSGGMDTQYF
TRBJ1-1 few - TRBV28 TGTGCCAGCAGTTTAGGCAGGGACACTGAAGCTTTCTTT CASSLGRDTEAFF
TRBJ2-1 - TRBD2 TRBV28 TGTGCCAGCAGTGGCGCCGGGACTAGGGGAATCAATGAGCAGTTCTTC CASSGAGTRGINEQFF